This T cell receptor (beta chain) was profiled in a study of shared clonotypes between healthy human individuals. Study results and caveats: Some naive CD4 clonotypes, about 5%, turned up in common across a few donors.

A note on this clone: Its antigen is not known.

Each replicate PCR on the sorted subsets used roughly 190 ng DNA (roughly 32,000 T cell genomes). In the original workflow: ImmunoSEQ supplied junction-only sequences lacking quality scores, so filtering was different. The method was immunoSEQ multiplex PCR; TCRdb's version includes in-frame clones alone and lacks a portion of them. The DNA was the basis for D and trimming; V, J and clone size are from that table. Of over 1.4 million clones in the sample, roughly 96% were seen once. Trimming took 3 bases from V and 2 from J, leaving 14 bases between them. Germline V gene lookup returns CDR1 ENHRY and CDR2 SYGVKD. The CDR3 contains 15 residues.

V gene TRBV10-3 combines with J gene TRBJ2-7; D possibly corresponds to TRBD1 (5 bases). The sequence was collected from a man aged 25-45 years in good health. The source material was naive CD4+ T cells sorted from blood. Subset in this sample: CD45RA+ positively selected. CDR3 in DNA: TGTGCCATCAGTGAAATAGGTCAGGGTCCCTACGAGCAGTACTTC. Residues: CAISEIGQGPYEQYF.